Listed below are T cell receptor beta chains from one sample, sequenced in a study of PD-1 blockade in classical Hodgkin lymphoma. Clones were read by immunoSEQ multiplex PCR, and TCRdb kept only the in-frame ones, dropping some. Among approximately 80,000 clones listed, approximately 91% were seen once. The sequencing here drew on peripheral blood mononuclear cells (PBMCs), taken at baseline. Receptors originate from a human donor with classical Hodgkin lymphoma. Both conserved end residues are part of each CDR3. Fields, in order: D gene, J gene, clone size, CDR3 length, V gene, CDR3 protein, CDR3 DNA. The D gene is left open where the match is weak. Size is stated for part of the rows, as once, few or many counts, or as a class when the clone is expanded.

>.|TRBJ1-1|.|13|TRBV30
CAWTGAGDTEAFF
TGTGCCTGGACAGGAGCGGGGGACACTGAAGCTTTCTTT
>.|TRBJ1-1|few|12|TRBV6-5
CASQGGVGGAFF
TGTGCCAGCCAGGGAGGGGTCGGCGGAGCTTTCTTT
>.|TRBJ2-1|.|13|TRBV11-2
CASSRNVRNEQFF
TGTGCCAGCAGCCGGAATGTAAGAAATGAGCAGTTCTTC
>.|TRBJ2-3|.|15|TRBV9
CASSVAGVGTDTQYF
TGTGCCAGCAGCGTAGCGGGAGTTGGCACAGATACGCAGTATTTT
>TRBD1|TRBJ2-3|.|14|TRBV6-5
CASRLGGGTDTQYF
TGTGCCAGCAGATTAGGGGGCGGGACAGATACGCAGTATTTT
>TRBD2|TRBJ2-7|.|14|TRBV18
CASSPKRERIEQYF
TGTGCCAGCTCACCAAAGCGGGAGCGAATCGAGCAGTACTTC
>.|TRBJ1-4|.|15|TRBV18
CASSPGGALGEKLFF
TGTGCCAGCTCACCGGGCGGGGCCCTGGGAGAAAAACTGTTTTTT
>.|TRBJ2-7|.|13|TRBV6-1
CASLDRLTYEQYF
TGTGCCAGCCTTGACCGACTCACCTACGAGCAGTACTTC
>.|TRBJ2-3|.|14|TRBV5-1
CASRRGQGADTQYF
TGCGCCAGCAGGCGGGGCCAGGGAGCAGATACGCAGTATTTT
>TRBD2|TRBJ2-7|.|15|TRBV7-2
CASSLEASGAYEQYF
TGTGCCAGCAGCTTAGAGGCTAGCGGGGCCTACGAGCAGTACTTC
>.|TRBJ2-1|.|14|TRBV27
CASSLNRNGGKQFF
TGTGCCAGCAGTTTAAACAGGAACGGGGGTAAGCAGTTCTTC
>TRBD1|TRBJ1-1|.|14|TRBV30
CAWSLGTGDTEAFF
TGTGCCTGGAGTCTGGGTACAGGGGACACTGAAGCTTTCTTT
>.|TRBJ2-2|.|13|TRBV30
CAWGGLNTGELFF
TGTGCCTGGGGGGGACTGAACACCGGGGAGCTGTTTTTT
>TRBD2|TRBJ2-5|.|15|TRBV27
CASSLGTSGHGTQYF
TGTGCCAGCAGTTTAGGGACTAGCGGGCACGGGACCCAGTACTTC
>TRBD1|TRBJ1-2|.|14|TRBV5-1
CASSLEGQGLGYTF
TGCGCCAGCAGCTTGGAGGGACAGGGCTTGGGCTACACCTTC
>TRBD2|TRBJ2-7|.|14|TRBV6-1
CASSAGGFSYEQYF
TGTGCCAGCAGTGCGGGAGGGTTCTCCTACGAGCAGTACTTC
>TRBD1|TRBJ2-1|.|14|TRBV7-6
CASSPGTGGGWQFF
TGTGCCAGCAGCCCCGGGACAGGGGGCGGGTGGCAGTTCTTC
>.|TRBJ2-2|.|11|TRBV19
CASGVAGELFF
TGTGCCAGTGGGGTTGCCGGGGAGCTGTTTTTT
>.|TRBJ2-3|.|14|TRBV7-6
CASSSVPGPDTQYF
TGTGCCAGCAGCTCAGTACCGGGACCAGATACGCAGTATTTT
>.|TRBJ2-7|.|14|TRBV7-9
CASSRAGSLYEQYF
TGTGCCAGCAGCCGAGCCGGGAGTTTGTACGAGCAGTACTTC
>.|TRBJ1-2|.|13|TRBV28
CASRPWGGHGYTF
TGTGCCAGCAGACCTTGGGGCGGACACGGCTACACCTTC
>TRBD2|TRBJ2-7|.|16|TRBV4-2
CASSQDIAGGLYEQYF
TGTGCCAGCAGCCAAGATATAGCGGGAGGGCTCTACGAGCAGTACTTC
>.|TRBJ2-7|.|15|TRBV5-1
CASSLAAGISYEQYF
TGCGCCAGCAGCTTGGCGGCAGGCATCTCCTACGAGCAGTACTTC
>TRBD2|TRBJ2-3|.|15|TRBV7-8
CASSATSGSRDTQYF
TGTGCCAGCAGCGCGACTAGCGGGAGTCGCGATACGCAGTATTTT
>.|TRBJ2-3|.|12|TRBV5-1
CASSFQGDTQYF
TGCGCCAGCAGCTTCCAGGGAGATACGCAGTATTTT
>.|TRBJ2-7|.|17|TRBV5-5
CASRLQFRSQNSYEQYF
TGTGCCAGCAGGTTGCAATTCAGGTCTCAGAACTCCTACGAGCAGTACTTC
>.|TRBJ2-7|.|17|TRBV4-1
CASSQDDSGGTVYEQYF
TGCGCCAGCAGCCAAGATGATAGTGGCGGGACAGTCTACGAGCAGTACTTC
>TRBD2|TRBJ2-3|.|14|TRBV29-1
CSVVPGGDTDTQYF
TGCAGCGTTGTTCCGGGAGGGGACACAGATACGCAGTATTTT
>TRBD1|TRBJ2-7|.|17|TRBV10-2
CASSLPTSGTVVHEQYF
TGCGCCAGCAGTCTACCCACTTCCGGGACAGTGGTGCACGAGCAGTACTTC
>.|TRBJ1-5|.|13|TRBV5-5
CASSLNRDQPQHF
TGTGCCAGCAGCTTGAACAGAGATCAGCCCCAGCATTTT
>TRBD1|TRBJ1-2|.|16|TRBV7-9
CASSYFWDRGSYGYTF
TGTGCCAGCAGCTATTTCTGGGACAGGGGTTCCTATGGCTACACCTTC
>.|TRBJ2-3|.|15|TRBV19
CASSTRRSGTDTQYF
TGTGCCAGTAGTACCCGACGGAGCGGCACAGATACGCAGTATTTT
>.|TRBJ2-7|.|14|TRBV7-2
CASSLPDPTYEQYF
TGTGCCAGCAGCTTACCCGACCCTACCTACGAGCAGTACTTC
>.|TRBJ2-3|.|13|TRBV10-1
CASSRDSRDTQYF
TGCGCCAGCAGCCGGGACTCCCGAGATACGCAGTATTTT
>.|TRBJ1-3|.|18|TRBV5-4
CASSSPNTDSNSGNTIYF
TGTGCCAGCAGCTCCCCCAACACAGACAGCAACTCTGGAAACACCATATATTTT
>.|TRBJ2-7|.|15|TRBV5-6
CASSSTARSSYEQYF
TGTGCCAGCAGCTCGACAGCTCGGAGCTCCTACGAGCAGTACTTC
>.|TRBJ2-1|.|14|TRBV6-1
CASSEIQGYNEQFF
TGTGCCAGCAGTGAAATACAGGGTTACAATGAGCAGTTCTTC
>TRBD1|TRBJ1-1|.|14|TRBV6-5
CASSPDRGHTEAFF
TGTGCCAGCAGTCCTGACAGGGGGCACACTGAAGCTTTCTTT
>.|TRBJ2-6|.|17|TRBV19
CASSLRTALSGANVLTF
TGTGCCAGTAGTCTCCGGACAGCCCTCTCTGGGGCCAACGTCCTGACTTTC
>.|TRBJ1-3|.|15|TRBV18
CASSPGQAAGNTIYF
TGTGCCAGCTCACCGGGCCAGGCGGCTGGAAACACCATATATTTT
>.|TRBJ1-2|few|14|TRBV10-2
CASSDGGLVYGYTF
TGCGCCAGCAGTGACGGGGGACTGGTCTATGGCTACACCTTC
>TRBD1|TRBJ2-2|.|16|TRBV12-5
CASGLVGTGGTGELFF
TGTGCTAGTGGTTTGGTGGGGACAGGGGGTACCGGGGAGCTGTTTTTT
>.|TRBJ1-1|few|14|TRBV10-3
CAIRPRGANTEAFF
TGTGCCATCAGACCCAGGGGCGCGAACACTGAAGCTTTCTTT
>TRBD2|TRBJ2-5|.|13|TRBV5-8
CASSLSGGETQYF
TGTGCCAGCAGCTTGTCGGGGGGGGAGACCCAGTACTTC
>TRBD1|TRBJ2-1|.|18|TRBV25-1
CASTQGDRLLSSYNEQFF
TGTGCCAGCACCCAAGGGGACAGATTATTGAGTTCCTACAATGAGCAGTTCTTC
>.|TRBJ2-3|.|17|TRBV6-1
CASSEAFVGGVTDTQYF
TGTGCCAGCAGTGAAGCTTTCGTGGGAGGAGTCACAGATACGCAGTATTTT